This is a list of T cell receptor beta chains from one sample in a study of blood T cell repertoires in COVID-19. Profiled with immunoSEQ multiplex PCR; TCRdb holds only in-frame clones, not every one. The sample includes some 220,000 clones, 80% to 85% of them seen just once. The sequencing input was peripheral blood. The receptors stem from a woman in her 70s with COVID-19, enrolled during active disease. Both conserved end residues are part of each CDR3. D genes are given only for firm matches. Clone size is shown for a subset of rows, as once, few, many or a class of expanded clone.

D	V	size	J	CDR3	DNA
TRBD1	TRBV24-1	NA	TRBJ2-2	CATSALDRGNTGELFF	TGTGCCACCAGTGCCCTGGACAGGGGGAACACCGGGGAGCTGTTTTTT
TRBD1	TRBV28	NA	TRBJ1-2	CASSLAGQANYGYTF	TGTGCCAGCAGTTTAGCGGGACAGGCTAACTATGGCTACACCTTC
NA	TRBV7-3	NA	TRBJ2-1	CASSSPQGGRAKGNEQFF	TGTGCCAGCAGCTCCCCCCAAGGGGGGAGGGCCAAGGGGAATGAGCAGTTCTTC
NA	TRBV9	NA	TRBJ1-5	CASSVMGGQPQHF	TGTGCCAGCAGCGTAATGGGGGGACAGCCCCAGCATTTT
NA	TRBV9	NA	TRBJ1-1	CASSPRPGTEAFF	TGTGCCAGCAGCCCCCGTCCGGGCACTGAAGCTTTCTTT
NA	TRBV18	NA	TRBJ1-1	CASSPSQVSNTEAFF	TGTGCCAGCTCACCATCCCAAGTCAGTAACACTGAAGCTTTCTTT
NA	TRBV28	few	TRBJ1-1	CASSSTANTEAFF	TGTGCCAGCAGTTCGACAGCAAACACTGAAGCTTTCTTT
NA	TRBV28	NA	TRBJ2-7	CASSITGRSSYEQYF	TGTGCCAGCAGCATCACAGGGCGGAGCTCCTACGAGCAGTACTTC
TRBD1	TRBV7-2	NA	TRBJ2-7	CASSLAGQGAYEQYF	TGTGCCAGCAGCTTAGCGGGACAGGGGGCCTACGAGCAGTACTTC
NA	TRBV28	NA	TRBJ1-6	CASSFRKGWDSPLHF	TGTGCCAGCAGTTTCCGGAAGGGGTGGGATTCACCCCTCCACTTT
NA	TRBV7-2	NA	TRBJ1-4	CASSFREYATNEKLFF	TGTGCCAGCAGCTTTAGGGAGTATGCAACTAATGAAAAACTGTTTTTT
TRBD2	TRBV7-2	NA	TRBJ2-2	CASSWTSGNSNTGELFF	TGTGCCAGCAGCTGGACTAGCGGGAACTCGAACACCGGGGAGCTGTTTTTT
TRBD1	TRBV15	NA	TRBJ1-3	CATIRQGAGNTIYF	TGTGCCACCATACGACAGGGGGCTGGAAACACCATATATTTT
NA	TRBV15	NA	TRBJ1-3	CATRDDRPGNTIYF	TGTGCCACCAGAGACGACAGGCCTGGAAACACCATATATTTT
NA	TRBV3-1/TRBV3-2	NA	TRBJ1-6	CASGQTAFQNSPLHF	TGTGCCAGCGGGCAGACAGCTTTCCAAAATTCACCCCTCCACTTT
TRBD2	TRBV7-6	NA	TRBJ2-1	CASSSLLAGNEQFF	TGTGCCAGCAGCTCCCTCCTAGCGGGCAATGAGCAGTTCTTC
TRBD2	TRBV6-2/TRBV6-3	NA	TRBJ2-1	CASSLTSGRASSYNEQFF	TGTGCCAGCAGCCTCACTAGCGGGAGGGCTAGCTCCTACAATGAGCAGTTCTTC
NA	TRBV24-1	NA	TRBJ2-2	CATSGLLNTGELFF	TGTGCCACCAGTGGACTCCTTAACACCGGGGAGCTGTTTTTT
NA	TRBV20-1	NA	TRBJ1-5	CSASLGPGGNQPQHF	TGCAGTGCTAGTTTAGGACCGGGGGGCAATCAGCCCCAGCATTTT
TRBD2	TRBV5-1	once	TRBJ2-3	CASSPRAGGPFHTQYF	TGCGCCAGCAGCCCAAGAGCGGGAGGGCCGTTTCATACGCAGTATTTT
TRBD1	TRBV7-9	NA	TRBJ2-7	CASSLGTGHYEQYF	TGTGCCAGCAGCTTAGGGACAGGGCACTACGAGCAGTACTTC
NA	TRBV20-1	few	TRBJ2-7	CSASLGQVKDEQYF	TGCAGTGCTAGTTTGGGCCAGGTGAAAGACGAGCAGTACTTC
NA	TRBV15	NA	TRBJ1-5	CATSRDGRVYSNQPQHF	TGTGCCACCAGCAGAGATGGGAGGGTTTATAGCAATCAGCCCCAGCATTTT
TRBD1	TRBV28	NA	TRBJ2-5	CASRARDRAVETQYF	TGTGCCAGCAGGGCCAGAGACAGGGCGGTAGAGACCCAGTACTTC
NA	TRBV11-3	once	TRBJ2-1	CASSRRRGEYNEQFF	TGTGCCAGCAGCCGACGTCGGGGAGAATACAATGAGCAGTTCTTC
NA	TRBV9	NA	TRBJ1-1	CASSVGAANTEAFF	TGTGCCAGCAGCGTAGGAGCTGCGAACACTGAAGCTTTCTTT